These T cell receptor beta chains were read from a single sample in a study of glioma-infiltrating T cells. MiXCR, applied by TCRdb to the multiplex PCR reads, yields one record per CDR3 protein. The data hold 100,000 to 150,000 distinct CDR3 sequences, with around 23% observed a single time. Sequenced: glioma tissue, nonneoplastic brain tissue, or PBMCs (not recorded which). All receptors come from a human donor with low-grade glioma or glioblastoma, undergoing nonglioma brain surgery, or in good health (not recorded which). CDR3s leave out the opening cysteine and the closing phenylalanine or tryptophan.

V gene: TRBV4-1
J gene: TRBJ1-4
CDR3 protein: ASSQDLGANEKLF

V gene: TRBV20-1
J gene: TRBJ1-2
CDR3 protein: SASAERPGYT

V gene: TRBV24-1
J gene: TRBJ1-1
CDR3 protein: ATRDKRDTEAL

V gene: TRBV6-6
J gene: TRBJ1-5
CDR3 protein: ASSYSRSGQPQH

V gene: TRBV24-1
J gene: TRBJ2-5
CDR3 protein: ATSEEGFQETQY

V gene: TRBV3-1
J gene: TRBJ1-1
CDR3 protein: ASTRAKWGNTEAF

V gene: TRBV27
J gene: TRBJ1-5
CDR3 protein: ASSLARGRQPQH

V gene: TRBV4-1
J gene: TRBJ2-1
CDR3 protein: ASSSSLAGGLQEQF

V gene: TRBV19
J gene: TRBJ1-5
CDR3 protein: ASSIARENQPQH

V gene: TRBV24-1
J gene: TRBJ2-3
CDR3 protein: ATSDYREGPWDTQY

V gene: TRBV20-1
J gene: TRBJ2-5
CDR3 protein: SAIAGDGGTETQY

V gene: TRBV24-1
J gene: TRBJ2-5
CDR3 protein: ATSAAVQETQY

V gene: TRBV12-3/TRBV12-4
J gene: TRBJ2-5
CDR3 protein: ASSDDSGTGGTQY

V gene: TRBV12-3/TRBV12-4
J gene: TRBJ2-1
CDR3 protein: ASTRGTSYNEQF

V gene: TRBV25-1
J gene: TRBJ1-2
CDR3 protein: ASSTRQGQLGYT

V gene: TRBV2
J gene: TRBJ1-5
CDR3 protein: ASSNRDQPQH

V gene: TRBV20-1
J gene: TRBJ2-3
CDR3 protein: SAREAFSTDTQY